This T cell receptor beta chain was profiled in a study of T-cell reconstitution after alpha-beta-depleted transplantation in children. This CDR3 has 14 amino acids. In germline, CDR1 is SGHTA, CDR2 FQGTGA. V was shortened by 5 bases and J by 4 bases, with 11 bases between the two germline ends. Preparation of the TCRbeta library used unique molecular identifiers. MiXCR, applied by TCRdb to the PCR reads, yields one record per CDR3 protein. The repertoire consists of roughly 570,000 distinct CDR3 sequences, with over 20% occurring once and the leading ten covering approximately 39%. The sample holds a few counts of this clonotype.

Here the sequenced sample was PBMCs, taken before TCRalphabeta/CD19-depleted stem cell transplant. This TCR derives from a boy younger than two with Wiskott-Aldrich syndrome, due to receive a stem cell transplant. The gene calls are TRBV7-3 and TRBJ2-2, with D tentatively TRBD1 (5 bases). The CDR3 region is CASSVTDGTGELFF. DNA for the CDR3: TGTGCCAGCAGCGTGACAGACGGCACCGGGGAGCTGTTTTTT. Full variable domain (remainder filled in from reference TRBV7-3 and TRBJ2-2): GAGVSQTPSNKVTEKGKYVELRCDPISGHTALYWYRQSLGQGPEFLIYFQGTGAADDSGLPNDRFFAVRPEGSVSTLKIQRTERGDSAVYLCASSVTDGTGELFFGEGSRLTVL.